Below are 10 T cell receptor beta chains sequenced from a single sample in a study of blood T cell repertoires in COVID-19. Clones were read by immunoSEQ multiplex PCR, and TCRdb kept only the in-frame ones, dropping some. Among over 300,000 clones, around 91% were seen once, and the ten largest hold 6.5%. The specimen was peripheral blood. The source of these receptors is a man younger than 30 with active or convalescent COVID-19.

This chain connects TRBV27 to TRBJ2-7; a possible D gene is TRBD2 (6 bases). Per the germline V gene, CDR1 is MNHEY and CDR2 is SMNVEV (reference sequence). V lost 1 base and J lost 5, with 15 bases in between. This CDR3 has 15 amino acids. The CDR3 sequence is CASSLLASAQDEQYF. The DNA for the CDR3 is TGTGCCAGCAGTTTATTGGCTAGCGCCCAGGACGAGCAGTACTTC.

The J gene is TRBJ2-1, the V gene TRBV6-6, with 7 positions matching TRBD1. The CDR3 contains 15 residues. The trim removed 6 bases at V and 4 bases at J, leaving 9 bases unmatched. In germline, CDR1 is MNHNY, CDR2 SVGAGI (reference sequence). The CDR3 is CASSLLGTEYNEQFF. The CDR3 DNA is TGTGCCAGCAGCCTTCTAGGGACAGAGTACAATGAGCAGTTCTTC.

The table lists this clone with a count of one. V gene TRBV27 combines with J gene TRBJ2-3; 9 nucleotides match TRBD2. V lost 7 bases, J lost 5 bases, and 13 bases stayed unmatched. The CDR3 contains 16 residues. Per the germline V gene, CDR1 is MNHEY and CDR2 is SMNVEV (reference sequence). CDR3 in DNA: TGTGCCAGCACGCCCTGGGCGGGGGGGCCCTTAGATACGCAGTATTTT. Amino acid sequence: CASTPWAGGPLDTQYF.

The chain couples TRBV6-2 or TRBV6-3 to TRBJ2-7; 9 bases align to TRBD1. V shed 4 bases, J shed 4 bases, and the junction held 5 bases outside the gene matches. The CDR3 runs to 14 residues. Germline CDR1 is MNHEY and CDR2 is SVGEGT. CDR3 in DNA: TGTGCCAGCAGTTTACCGGACAGGGGATACGAGCAGTACTTC. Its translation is CASSLPDRGYEQYF.

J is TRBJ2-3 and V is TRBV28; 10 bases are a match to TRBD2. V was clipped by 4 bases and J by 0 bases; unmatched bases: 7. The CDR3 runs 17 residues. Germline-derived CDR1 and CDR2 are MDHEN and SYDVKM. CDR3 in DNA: TGTGCCAGCAGTTCCCCCACTAGCGGGGCTAGCACAGATACGCAGTATTTT. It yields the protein CASSSPTSGASTDTQYF.

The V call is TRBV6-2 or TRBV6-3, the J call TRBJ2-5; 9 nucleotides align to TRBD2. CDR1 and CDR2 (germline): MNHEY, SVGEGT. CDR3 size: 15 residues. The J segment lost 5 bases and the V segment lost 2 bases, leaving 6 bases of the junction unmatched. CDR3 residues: CASSYRAGGLETQYF. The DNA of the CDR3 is TGTGCCAGCAGTTACCGGGCGGGGGGGCTGGAGACCCAGTACTTC.

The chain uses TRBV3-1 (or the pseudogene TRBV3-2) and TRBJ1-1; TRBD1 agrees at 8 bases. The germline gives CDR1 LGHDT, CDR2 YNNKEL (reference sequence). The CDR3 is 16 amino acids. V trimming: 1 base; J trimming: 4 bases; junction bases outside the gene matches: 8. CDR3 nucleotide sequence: TGTGCCAGCAGCCAAGCGGACAGGGCGGTTGGCACTGAAGCTTTCTTT. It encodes CASSQADRAVGTEAFF.

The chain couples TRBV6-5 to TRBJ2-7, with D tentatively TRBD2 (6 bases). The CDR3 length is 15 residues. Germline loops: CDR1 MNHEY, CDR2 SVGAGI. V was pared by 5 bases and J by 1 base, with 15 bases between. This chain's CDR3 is CASSPSTRGSYEQYF. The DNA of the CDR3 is TGTGCCAGCAGTCCTTCGACTAGAGGGTCCTACGAGCAGTACTTC.

CDR3 coding DNA: TGCGCCAGCAGCGCCGGAGGGGGCACACAAAGCTCCTATAATTCACCCCTCCACTTT. Protein sequence: CASSAGGGTQSSYNSPLHF. This chain links TRBV5-1 with TRBJ1-6; TRBD1 matches at 7 bases. The CDR3 length is 19 residues. The V gene end was trimmed by 4 bases and the J gene end by 0 bases; junction bases not matched to a gene: 13. Germline V lookup: CDR1 SGHRS, CDR2 YFSETQ.

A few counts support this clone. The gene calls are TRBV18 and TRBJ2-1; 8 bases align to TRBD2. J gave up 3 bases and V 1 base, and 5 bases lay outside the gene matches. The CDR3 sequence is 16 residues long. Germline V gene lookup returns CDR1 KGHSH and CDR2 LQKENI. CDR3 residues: CASSPLSGMSYNEQFF. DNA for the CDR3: TGTGCCAGCTCACCACTTAGCGGGATGAGCTACAATGAGCAGTTCTTC.